One sample yielded the 8 T cell receptor beta chains listed below, sequenced in a study of cytomegalovirus exposure and HLA in healthy donors. Use of 60 Vbeta and 13 Jbeta primers characterized the PCR. The repertoire was sequenced with immunoSEQ multiplex PCR; TCRdb's copy has only in-frame clones and lacks some. The profile shows 75,000 to 100,000 clones, roughly 77% of them singletons. Sequencing was performed on PBMCs. The receptor source for this set is a man aged 30-40 years in good health and CMV-seronegative.

The chain recombines TRBV13 with TRBJ2-7, with 10 bases lining up with TRBD2. CDR1 and CDR2 from the germline V gene are PRHDT and FYEKMQ (reference sequence). The CDR3 loop spans 19 amino acids. Losses at the gene ends were 5 bases for V and 0 bases for J; bases not matched to a gene: 16. CDR3 residues: CASSPGLATNDVHSYEQYF. Written as DNA, the CDR3 is TGTGCCAGCAGCCCGGGACTAGCGACCAATGATGTACACTCCTACGAGCAGTACTTC.

The chain joins TRBV19 to TRBJ1-5, with D uncertain. Germline CDR1 is LNHDA and CDR2 is SQIVND (reference sequence). CDR3 size: 13 residues. The V and J ends lost 3 bases and 4 bases respectively, with 7 bases between them. The CDR3 here is CASSIVLNQPQHF. CDR3 sequence (DNA): TGTGCCAGTAGTATCGTCCTAAATCAGCCCCAGCATTTT.

This chain links TRBV2 with TRBJ1-5; 7 bases agree with TRBD1. V shed 5 bases and J 1 base; nucleotides not matched to a gene: 5. The germline CDR1 and CDR2 sequences are SNHLY and FYNNEI. The CDR3 length is 15 residues. The CDR3 loop reads CASSTGTASNQPQHF. The CDR3, as DNA: TGTGCCAGCAGTACCGGGACAGCGAGCAATCAGCCCCAGCATTTT.

The sample holds a few counts of this clone. This rearrangement joins TRBV10-2 to TRBJ2-1; D not resolved. The CDR3 loop spans 10 amino acids. Per germline, CDR1 WSHSY and CDR2 SAAADI. Trimming left V 6 bases short and J 12 bases short, with 9 bases between. Here the CDR3 reads CASSLTGQFF. The CDR3 DNA reads TGCGCCAGCAGCCTCACGGGGCAGTTCTTC.

The count of this clone is one. The chain couples TRBV4-1 to TRBJ2-2; 9 positions match TRBD2. Germline CDR1 is MGHRA and CDR2 is YSYEKL. The CDR3 is made up of 17 amino acids. The J segment lost 1 base and the V segment lost 4 bases, leaving 7 bases of the junction unmatched. In DNA form, the CDR3 reads TGCGCCAGCAGCCCTATGCTAGCGGGACTGAACACCGGGGAGCTGTTTTTT. Amino acid sequence: CASSPMLAGLNTGELFF.

This clone was found once. This chain links TRBV7-9 with TRBJ1-1, with D tentatively TRBD1 (5 bases). The germline V and J ends were trimmed by 3 bases and 7 bases, with 9 bases remaining between them. The CDR3 spans 12 residues. From germline, CDR1 is SEHNR and CDR2 FQNEAQ (reference sequence). The DNA for the CDR3 is TGTGCCAGCAGCTTGCAGGGTATTGAAGCTTTCTTT. It translates to CASSLQGIEAFF.

This rearrangement joins TRBV30 to TRBJ1-1; 11 bases map to TRBD1. This CDR3 is built from 14 residues. CDR1 and CDR2 (germline): GTSNPN, SVGIG (reference sequence). V lost 1 base, J lost 4 bases, and 2 bases stayed unmatched. The CDR3 sequence: CAWSAGTGGTEAFF. As DNA, the CDR3 is TGTGCCTGGAGTGCCGGGACAGGGGGCACTGAAGCTTTCTTT.

The chain employs TRBV30 and TRBJ1-1; D ambiguous. Trimming shortened V by 0 bases and J by 6 bases, and 5 bases separated the two germline ends. There are 11 residues in the CDR3. Germline V lookup: CDR1 GTSNPN, CDR2 SVGIG (reference sequence). For the CDR3, the DNA is TGTGCCTGGAGTGTACAATCTGAAGCTTTCTTT. It codes for CAWSVQSEAFF.